Included here is one T cell receptor beta chain sequence, with context. The antigen is unknown. The sample comes from a study of blood T cell dynamics during melanoma immunotherapy. Here immunoSEQ multiplex PCR was the method, and the copy in TCRdb shows in-frame clones only, minus some. This table holds around 10,000 clones, about 80% found once. From germline, CDR1 is MNHEY and CDR2 SVGAGI. The CDR3 length is 15 residues. The V segment lost 5 bases and the J segment 4 bases; nucleotides outside the gene matches: 5. The time point: week 3, after first cycle of checkpoint inhibitor. Patients had no prior systemic cancer treatment, immunosuppressants or other active cancers. Findings and limits, study-wide: Unlike progressors, later disease-control patients had W3 repertoires gaining clonality or diversity.

Sequenced here: blood, sampled from a patient treated with checkpoint blockade. The sequence was obtained from a human donor with melanoma. The chain joins TRBV6-5 to TRBJ2-2, with 9 bases identical to TRBD1. CDR3: CASSPRTGATGELFF. In nucleotides, the CDR3 is TGTGCCAGCAGTCCACGGACAGGGGCCACCGGGGAGCTGTTTTTT.